This is a list of T cell receptor beta chains from one sample in a study of tumor-infiltrating lymphocytes in oesophageal squamous cell carcinoma. TCRdb re-analysed the PCR reads in MiXCR, keeping a single row per CDR3 protein. The sample gives 20,000 to 30,000 distinct CDR3 sequences, 30% to 40% of which show up once; about 25% is in the top ten. The sequenced material came from esophageal tumor tissue. The receptors were gathered from a male donor with esophageal squamous cell carcinoma. Each CDR3 is given with its conserved first and last residue. A D gene is named only where the DNA matches it firmly. Size is omitted from some rows. Given values are once, few, many or a class for expanded clones.

TRBV7-2	few	TRBJ1-1	-	CASSLAPTREAFF	TGTGCCAGCAGCTTAGCTCCGACCCGTGAAGCTTTCTTT
TRBV7-8	-	TRBJ2-7	TRBD1	CASSTTRGSDEQYF	TGTGCCAGCAGCACAACCAGGGGGAGCGACGAGCAGTACTTC
TRBV7-2	-	TRBJ2-5	-	CASSSQVQETQYF	TGTGCCAGCAGCTCCCAAGTACAAGAGACCCAGTACTTC
TRBV6-6	many	TRBJ2-1	-	CASSYGLAPLASYNEQFF	TGTGCCAGCAGTTACGGCCTAGCACCATTAGCGTCCTACAATGAGCAGTTCTTC
TRBV28	-	TRBJ1-3	-	CASRETGNTIYF	TGTGCCAGCAGAGAGACTGGAAACACCATATATTTT
TRBV7-3	few	TRBJ2-1	TRBD2	CASSSYSGGYNEQFF	TGTGCCAGCAGCTCGTATAGCGGGGGGTACAATGAGCAGTTCTTC
TRBV7-3	few	TRBJ2-3	TRBD1	CASSRQGATDTQYF	TGTGCCAGCAGCCGGCAGGGGGCAACAGATACGCAGTATTTT
TRBV9	few	TRBJ2-1	-	CASSVQAVTYNEQFF	TGTGCCAGCAGCGTACAAGCGGTCACCTACAATGAGCAGTTCTTC
TRBV7-8	-	TRBJ2-2	TRBD1	CASSLIQGASGELFF	TGTGCCAGCAGCTTAATCCAGGGGGCTTCCGGGGAGCTGTTTTTT
TRBV27	-	TRBJ2-1	TRBD2	CASSLRGGAETQFF	TGTGCCAGCAGTCTGCGGGGGGGGGCGGAGACCCAGTTCTTC
TRBV28	-	TRBJ2-1	TRBD1	CASRRTGVNEQFF	TGTGCCAGCAGGCGAACAGGGGTCAATGAGCAGTTCTTC
TRBV18	many	TRBJ1-2	TRBD1	CASSATGEAANYGYTF	TGTGCCAGCTCAGCGACAGGGGAGGCAGCTAACTATGGCTACACCTTC
TRBV12-3/TRBV12-4	-	TRBJ2-1	TRBD2	CASSSLAGGWNEQFF	TGTGCCAGCAGTTCTCTAGCGGGAGGGTGGAATGAGCAGTTCTTC
TRBV28	-	TRBJ2-7	-	CASGGATTYEQYF	TGTGCCAGCGGTGGGGCCACCACCTACGAGCAGTACTTC
TRBV12-3/TRBV12-4	-	TRBJ2-4	-	CASSLFNIQYF	TGTGCCAGCAGTTTGTTTAACATTCAGTACTTC
TRBV10-3	many	TRBJ1-4	-	CAISESLVRGEKLFF	TGTGCCATCAGTGAGTCGCTGGTCAGAGGCGAAAAACTGTTTTTT
TRBV7-6	-	TRBJ2-5	TRBD2	CASSLRASGNGETQYF	TGTGCCAGCAGCTTGAGGGCTAGCGGGAATGGAGAGACCCAGTACTTC